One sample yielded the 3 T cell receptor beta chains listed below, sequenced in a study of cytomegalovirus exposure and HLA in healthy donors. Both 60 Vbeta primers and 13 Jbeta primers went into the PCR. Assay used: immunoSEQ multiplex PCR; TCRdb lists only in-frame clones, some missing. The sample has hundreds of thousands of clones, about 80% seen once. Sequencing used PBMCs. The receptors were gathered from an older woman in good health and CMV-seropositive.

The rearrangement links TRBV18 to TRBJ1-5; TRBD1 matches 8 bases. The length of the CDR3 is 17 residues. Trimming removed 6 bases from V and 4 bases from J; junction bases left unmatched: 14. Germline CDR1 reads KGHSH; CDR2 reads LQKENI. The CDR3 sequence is CASSRTGGTGWNQPQHF. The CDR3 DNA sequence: TGTGCCAGCTCCCGCACTGGTGGGACAGGTTGGAATCAGCCCCAGCATTTT.

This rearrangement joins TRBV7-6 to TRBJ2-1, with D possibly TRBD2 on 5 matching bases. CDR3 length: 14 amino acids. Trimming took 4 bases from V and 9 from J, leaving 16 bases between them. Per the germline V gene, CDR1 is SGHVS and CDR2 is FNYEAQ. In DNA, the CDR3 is TGTGCCAGCAGCTCCTCGGGATTTAAGGGTGAGCAGTTCTTC. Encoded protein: CASSSSGFKGEQFF.

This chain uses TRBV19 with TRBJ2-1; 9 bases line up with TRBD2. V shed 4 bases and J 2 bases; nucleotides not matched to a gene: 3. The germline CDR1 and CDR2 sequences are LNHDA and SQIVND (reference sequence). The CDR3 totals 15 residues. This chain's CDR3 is CASSTIAGAYNEQFF. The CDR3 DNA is TGTGCCAGTAGTACGATAGCGGGGGCCTACAATGAGCAGTTCTTC.